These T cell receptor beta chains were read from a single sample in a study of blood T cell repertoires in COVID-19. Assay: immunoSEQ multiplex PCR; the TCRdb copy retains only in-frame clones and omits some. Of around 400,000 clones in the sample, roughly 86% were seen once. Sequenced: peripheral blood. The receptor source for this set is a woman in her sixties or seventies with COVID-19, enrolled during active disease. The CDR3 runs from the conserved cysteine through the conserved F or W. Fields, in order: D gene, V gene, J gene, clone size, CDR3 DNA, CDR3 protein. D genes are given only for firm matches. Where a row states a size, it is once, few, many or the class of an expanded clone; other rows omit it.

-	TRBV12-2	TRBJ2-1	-	TGTGCAAGTCGCTCAAACCTAGTTGGCGGGGTTGGTCAAGACAATGAGCAGTTCTTC	CASRSNLVGGVGQDNEQFF
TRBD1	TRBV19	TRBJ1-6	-	TGTGCCAGTAGTAACCAGGGGGCGAGTAATTCACCCCTCCACTTT	CASSNQGASNSPLHF
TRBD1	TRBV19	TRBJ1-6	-	TGTGCCAGCAAAGGGACAGGGGGCTCACCCCTCCACTTT	CASKGTGGSPLHF
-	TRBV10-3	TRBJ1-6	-	TGTGCCATCAGGCAGGATTATTCACCCCTCCACTTT	CAIRQDYSPLHF
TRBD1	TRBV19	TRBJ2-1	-	TGTGCCAGTAGTGCTCGGGACAGGGGTATTTGGGATGAGCAGTTCTTC	CASSARDRGIWDEQFF
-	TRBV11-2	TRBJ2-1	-	TGTGCCAGCAGCTTTAGCCCTAGCGCAGATGACTCTGGGGAGCAGTTCTTC	CASSFSPSADDSGEQFF
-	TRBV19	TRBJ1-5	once	TGTGCCAGTAGTATAAGCGACCTTAGCAATCAGCCCCAGCATTTT	CASSISDLSNQPQHF
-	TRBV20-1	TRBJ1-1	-	TGCAGTGCCCCATCCCCTGAAGCTTTCTTT	CSAPSPEAFF
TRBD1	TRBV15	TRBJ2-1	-	TGTGCCACCAGAGTTGCGACCCGGACAGGGGGGAACTACAATGAGCAGTTCTTC	CATRVATRTGGNYNEQFF
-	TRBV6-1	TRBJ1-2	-	TGTGCCAGCAGTGAGGAGAATGTCGTGGCACTCCGTGGCTACACCTTC	CASSEENVVALRGYTF
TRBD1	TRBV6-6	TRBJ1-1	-	TGTGCCAGCAGGGGAACCGAGACAGGGGGGGACACTGAAGCTTTCTTT	CASRGTETGGDTEAFF
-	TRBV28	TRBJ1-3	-	TGTGCCAGCAGTTACCACTCGTCTGGAAACACCATATATTTT	CASSYHSSGNTIYF
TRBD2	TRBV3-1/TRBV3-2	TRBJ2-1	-	TGTGCCAGCAGCCCTGCTAGCGGGGGGGCCTACAATGAGCAGTTCTTC	CASSPASGGAYNEQFF
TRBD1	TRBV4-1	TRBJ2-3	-	TGCGCCAGCAGCGGTCAAGGGGGCTTCGATACGCAGTATTTT	CASSGQGGFDTQYF
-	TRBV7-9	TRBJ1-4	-	TGTGCCAGCAGCTCCCCCCCTGGGGACTCTGTCACTGAAAAACTGTTTTTT	CASSSPPGDSVTEKLFF
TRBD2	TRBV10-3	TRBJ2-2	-	TGTGCCATCAGTGGCCCAGCGGGGGGGCCGTCCGGGGAGCTGTTTTTT	CAISGPAGGPSGELFF
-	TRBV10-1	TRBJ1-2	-	TGCGCCAGCAGTGAAGACGGTTACGCGCGGGGCTACACCTTC	CASSEDGYARGYTF
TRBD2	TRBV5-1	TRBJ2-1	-	TGCGCCAGCAGCCCCGTTCTAGCGGGCGATGAGCAGTTCTTC	CASSPVLAGDEQFF
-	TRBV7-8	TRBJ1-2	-	TGTGCCAGCAGGGCAGGGTCGGGCTATGGCTACACCTTC	CASRAGSGYGYTF
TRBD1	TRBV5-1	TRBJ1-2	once	TGCGCCAGCAGCTTGACGACAGGGGGCTACTATGGCTACACCTTC	CASSLTTGGYYGYTF
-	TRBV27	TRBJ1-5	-	TGTGCCAGCAGTTTATCGACACAGGGCAATCAGCCCCAGCATTTT	CASSLSTQGNQPQHF
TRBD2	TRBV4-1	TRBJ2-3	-	TGCGCCAGCAGCCGCTCCCCTTTAGCGGGGGGTCCTAGAACCACAGATACGCAGTATTTT	CASSRSPLAGGPRTTDTQYF
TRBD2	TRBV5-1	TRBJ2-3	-	TGCGCCAGCAGCTTTAGCGGGGGTTACACAGATACGCAGTATTTT	CASSFSGGYTDTQYF